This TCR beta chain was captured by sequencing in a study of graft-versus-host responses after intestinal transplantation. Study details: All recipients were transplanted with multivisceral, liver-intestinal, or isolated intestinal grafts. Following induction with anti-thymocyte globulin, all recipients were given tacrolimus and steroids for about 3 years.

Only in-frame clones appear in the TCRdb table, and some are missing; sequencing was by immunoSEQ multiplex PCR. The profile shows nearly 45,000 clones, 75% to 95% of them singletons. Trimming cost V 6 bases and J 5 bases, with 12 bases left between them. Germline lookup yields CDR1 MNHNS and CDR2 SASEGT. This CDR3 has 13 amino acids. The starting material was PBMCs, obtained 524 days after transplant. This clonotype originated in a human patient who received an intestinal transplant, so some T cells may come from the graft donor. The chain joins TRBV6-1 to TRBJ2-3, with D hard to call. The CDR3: CASRGWLGDTQYF. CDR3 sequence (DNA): TGTGCCAGCAGGGGGTGGTTAGGAGATACGCAGTATTTT.